Each of the 5 T cell receptor beta chains below was sequenced from the same sample in a study of molecular identifiers for immune sequencing clone quantification. TCRdb analysed the PCR reads with MiXCR anew, one entry per CDR3 protein. The table lists nearly 650,000 distinct CDR3 sequences, about 25% of them singletons. The specimen sequenced was naive CD8+ T cells from blood, with Jurkat cell RNA spiked in. The subset denotes: FACS-sorted CD8+CD4-CCR7+CD45RA+ naive T cells. The origin of the receptors is a human donor in good health. Some libraries in this study had Jurkat cell RNA spiked in.

This clonotype was counted between two and nine times. This sequence joins TRBV6-2 or TRBV6-3 and TRBJ2-3, with 9 nucleotides matching TRBD2. The CDR3 covers 16 residues. Germline CDR1 MNHEY, CDR2 SVGEGT. Germline trimming cut 6 bases from V and 0 bases from J; bases unmatched to any gene: 7. CDR3: CASSDPSGTSTDTQYF. The CDR3 DNA is TGTGCCAGCAGCGATCCTAGCGGGACTAGCACAGATACGCAGTATTTT.

This clonotype was seen many times. The chain links TRBV4-3 to TRBJ2-7; D might be TRBD1 (5 bases). The CDR3 spans 15 residues. Trimming pared 0 bases from V and 3 bases from J, leaving 12 bases between. Germline CDR1 reads LGHNA; CDR2 reads YSLEER. Here the CDR3 DNA reads TGCGCCAGCAGCCAAGATTGGACAAATCGCTACGAGCAGTACTTC. It translates to CASSQDWTNRYEQYF.

Many counts were recorded for this clonotype. V is TRBV5-1 and J is TRBJ2-4, with 12 bases identical to TRBD2. The germline CDR1 and CDR2 sequences are SGHRS and YFSETQ. V lost 4 bases and J lost 3; bases outside the gene matches: 8. This CDR3 contains 17 residues. This CDR3 is CASSPTTSGRGKNIQYF. The CDR3 DNA is TGCGCCAGCAGCCCAACGACTAGCGGGAGAGGCAAAAACATTCAGTACTTC.

On this clonotype: No conserved phenylalanine or tryptophan ends this CDR3, so it is likely a read error. The chain links TRBV10-3 to TRBJ1-2; tentatively, D is TRBD1 (5 bases). Germline loops: CDR1 ENHRY, CDR2 SYGVKD. The CDR3 totals 14 residues. Trimming took off 6 bases at V and 8 bases at J, with 19 bases between the two ends. The CDR3 nucleotides are TGTGCCATCAGCCGTGACAGTGGGGATTCGGGCTACACCCTC. It is translated as CAISRDSGDSGYTL.

This clonotype was observed a few times. The rearrangement joins TRBV2 to TRBJ1-2; 12 positions agree with TRBD1. V dropped 6 bases and J dropped 4; count of bases not matched to a gene: 6. CDR1 and CDR2 (germline): SNHLY, FYNNEI. There are 15 residues in the CDR3. CDR3 sequence: CASRPGQGAGYGYTF. CDR3 sequence (DNA): TGTGCCAGCAGGCCGGGACAGGGGGCCGGCTATGGCTACACCTTC.